One and the same sample provided the 8 T cell receptor beta chains below, sequenced in a study of T cell clonotyping in hematopoietic cell transplantation. Some clones are missing from TCRdb's copy, which holds only in-frame ones; the method was immunoSEQ multiplex PCR. The table has 5,400 or so clones, approximately 91% seen once; the top ten hold approximately 40%. Sequencing used peripheral blood mononuclear cells, obtained 100 days after allogeneic stem cell transplant. The receptors derive from a female patient in her fifties who had an allogeneic stem cell transplant from a related donor, so the T cells may come from the graft donor. Some clones in this sample may be carry-over from other donors' samples.

This clone was picked up one time. V gene TRBV30 combines with J gene TRBJ1-2; D gene unclear. CDR3 length: 12 amino acids. CDR1 GTSNPN and CDR2 SVGIG come from the germline V gene (reference sequence). Trimming shortened V by 6 bases and J by 8 bases, and 16 bases separated the two germline ends. The CDR3 region is CACPKDPRGYTF. The CDR3 DNA sequence: TGTGCCTGCCCTAAGGACCCGAGAGGCTACACCTTC.

This clone occurred once. This rearrangement joins TRBV27 to TRBJ2-7; no clear D gene. V was cut by 4 bases and J by 4 bases, with 8 bases left in between. The CDR3 totals 12 residues. In germline, CDR1 is MNHEY, CDR2 SMNVEV (reference sequence). The CDR3 loop is CASSSVGYEQYF. CDR3 DNA sequence: TGTGCCAGCAGTTCGGTAGGGTACGAGCAGTACTTC.

This chain connects TRBV7-8 to TRBJ1-6, with TRBD1 matching 8 bases. Germline assignment: CDR1 SGHVS and CDR2 FQNEAQ. This CDR3 is built from 16 residues. V lost 3 bases and J lost 7; bases outside the gene matches: 8. As DNA, the CDR3 is TGTGCCAGCAGCTTGTTTCGGACAGGGCTAAATTCACCCCTCCACTTT. This codes for CASSLFRTGLNSPLHF.

The J gene is TRBJ2-2, the V gene TRBV6-5; 7 positions match TRBD1. CDR3 length: 15 amino acids. V was pared by 5 bases and J by 4 bases, with 7 bases of the junction left unmatched. CDR1 and CDR2 from the germline V gene are MNHEY and SVGAGI. CDR3 in DNA: TGTGCCAGCAGTAACCGACAGGGTGGCACCGGGGAGCTGTTTTTT. Its translation is CASSNRQGGTGELFF.

The chain recombines TRBV28 with TRBJ1-4, with 10 bases fitting TRBD1. V shed 3 bases, J shed 14 bases, and the junction held 3 bases outside the gene matches. This CDR3 spans 12 amino acids. Germline V gives CDR1 MDHEN, CDR2 SYDVKM. The CDR3 loop is CASSLETGGLFF. CDR3 nucleotide sequence: TGTGCCAGCAGTTTGGAGACAGGGGGCCTGTTTTTT.

This chain links TRBV25-1 with TRBJ1-5; no reliable D call. The CDR3 has 17 residues. The germline V gene has CDR1 MGHDK and CDR2 SYGVNS. Trimming left V 3 bases short and J 2 bases short, with 17 bases between. The CDR3 nucleotides are TGTGCCAGCAGTGACTCTAGGGTAGGGATCGGCAATCAGCCCCAGCATTTT. This sequence encodes CASSDSRVGIGNQPQHF.

This chain uses TRBV30 with TRBJ1-2; 7 nucleotides line up with TRBD1. The V and J ends lost 0 bases and 5 bases, in that order; junction bases with no gene match: 3. The CDR3 sequence is 13 residues long. CDR1 GTSNPN and CDR2 SVGIG come from the germline V gene (reference sequence). CDR3 DNA sequence: TGTGCCTGGAGTGTGGTCAGGGGGTATGGCTACACCTTC. It encodes CAWSVVRGYGYTF.

The genes are TRBV27 and TRBJ2-7; maybe TRBD1 (6 bases). This CDR3 comprises 13 residues. The germline V gene has CDR1 MNHEY and CDR2 SMNVEV (reference sequence). V gave up 8 bases and J gave up 3 bases, with 14 bases separating them. The CDR3 sequence: CASRDMGNYEQYF. CDR3 bases: TGTGCCAGCCGGGACATGGGCAACTACGAGCAGTACTTC.